This T cell receptor (beta chain) was documented in a study of cytomegalovirus exposure and HLA in healthy donors. The CDR3 has 14 amino acids. Germline V gene sequence: CDR1 MNHEY, CDR2 SMNVEV (reference sequence). Trimming at V came to 6 bases and at J to 7 bases, leaving 10 bases not matched to a gene. PCR used 60 Vbeta primers and 13 Jbeta primers. Sequencing was performed with immunoSEQ multiplex PCR; in TCRdb, only in-frame clones are kept and a portion is missing. The sample lists roughly 120,000 clones; under 85% were seen once. The TCR sequence derives from a man aged 25-45 years in good health and CMV-seropositive. V is TRBV27 and J is TRBJ2-7; 9 bases line up with TRBD2. The sample consisted of PBMCs. CDR3 loop: CASRLAGAPGEQYF. The CDR3 DNA reads TGTGCCAGCAGGTTAGCGGGGGCCCCGGGGGAGCAGTACTTC.